The 10 T cell receptor beta chains listed next were all sequenced from one sample in a study of siplizumab effects on memory and regulatory T cells. The protocol was immunoSEQ multiplex PCR, while the TCRdb copy is restricted to in-frame clones and leaves out a portion. Of more than 75,000 clones in the sample, approximately 93% were seen once. The sequencing sample was made of CD8+ T cells sorted from blood. The receptors stem from a human donor in good health.

V and J are TRBV30 and TRBJ1-2; TRBD1 aligns across 8 bases. CDR3 length: 13 amino acids. Germline V gene sequence: CDR1 GTSNPN, CDR2 SVGIG (reference sequence). The J segment lost 4 bases and the V segment lost 0 bases, leaving 1 base of the junction unmatched. CDR3: CAWSVTGGYGYTF. CDR3 DNA sequence: TGTGCCTGGAGTGTTACAGGGGGCTATGGCTACACCTTC.

The chain is built from TRBV7-6 and TRBJ2-1, with TRBD2 matching over 11 bases. Germline CDR1 and CDR2: SGHVS and FNYEAQ. Trimming removed 2 bases from V and 5 bases from J; junction bases left unmatched: 2. The CDR3 loop spans 15 amino acids. In nucleotides, the CDR3 is TGTGCCAGCAGCTTAACGACTAGCGGGAACAATGAGCAGTTCTTC. Amino acid sequence: CASSLTTSGNNEQFF.

The chain is built from TRBV13 and TRBJ2-7; D may be TRBD1 (5 bases). V dropped 0 bases and J dropped 4 bases, with 10 bases sitting between them. This CDR3 is built from 14 residues. Looked up from germline, CDR1 is PRHDT and CDR2 is FYEKMQ (reference sequence). CDR3 loop: CASSLGVGAYEQYF. CDR3 in DNA: TGTGCCAGCAGCTTAGGGGTAGGGGCTTACGAGCAGTACTTC.

The chain combines TRBV7-9 with TRBJ2-3, with 10 bases matching TRBD2. Germline loops: CDR1 SEHNR, CDR2 FQNEAQ (reference sequence). Trimming took 3 bases from V and 3 from J; bases not matched to a gene: 3. CDR3 length equals 15 residues. CDR3 DNA: TGTGCCAGCAGCTTCACACTAGCGGGGACAGATACGCAGTATTTT. Encoded protein: CASSFTLAGTDTQYF.

V usage is TRBV9 and J usage is TRBJ1-4; the match to TRBD1 covers 8 bases. J gave up 8 bases and V 4 bases, and 10 bases lay outside the gene matches. CDR1 and CDR2 (germline): SGDLS, YYNGEE. The CDR3 extends over 15 amino acids. The CDR3 sequence is CASSPNTGGKEKLFF. In DNA form, the CDR3 reads TGTGCCAGCAGCCCAAACACAGGGGGGAAAGAAAAACTGTTTTTT.

In DNA form, the CDR3 reads TGTGCCAGCAGTGACTACAGTCTTGAACTGTTTTTT. It translates to CASSDYSLELFF. The genes are TRBV2 and TRBJ1-4; D uncertain. V lost 3 bases to trimming and J lost 12 bases, with 11 bases between them. Germline CDR1 SNHLY, CDR2 FYNNEI. CDR3 length: 12 residues.

The chain has TRBV7-2 and TRBJ2-3, with D perhaps TRBD1 (5 bases). The CDR3 totals 15 residues. Germline V lookup: CDR1 SGHTA, CDR2 FQGNSA. V lost 5 bases and J 6 bases, leaving 18 bases between the germline ends. CDR3 protein: CASSMVLGAGDTQYF. CDR3 sequence (DNA): TGTGCCAGCAGCATGGTCCTAGGGGCAGGGGATACGCAGTATTTT.

V is TRBV4-2 and J is TRBJ2-3; 8 positions match TRBD2. In germline, CDR1 is LGHNA, CDR2 YNFKEQ. Trimming cost V 0 bases and J 1 base; bases outside gene matches: 3. The CDR3 is 16 residues long. The CDR3 coding sequence is TGTGCCAGCAGCCAAGAGATTAGCGGGGGCACAGATACGCAGTATTTT. Its protein is CASSQEISGGTDTQYF.

This clone has a single count. The J gene is TRBJ2-3, the V gene TRBV7-3; the D gene is possibly TRBD1 (5 bases). Germline assignment: CDR1 SGHTA and CDR2 FQGTGA. CDR3 size: 16 residues. V shed 8 bases and J shed 2 bases, with 20 bases lying between them. Written as DNA, the CDR3 is TGTGCCAGCCCCCCCAACGATCGCAGGGCCACAGATACGCAGTATTTT. Its protein is CASPPNDRRATDTQYF. The full variable domain, with the rest looked up from reference TRBV7-3 and TRBJ2-3, is GAGVSQTPSNKVTEKGKYVELRCDPISGHTALYWYRQSLGQGPEFLIYFQGTGAADDSGLPNDRFFAVRPEGSVSTLKIQRTERGDSAVYLCASPPNDRRATDTQYFGPGTRLTVL.

This chain connects TRBV5-1 to TRBJ2-5; 10 bases are shared with TRBD2. The V gene end was trimmed by 2 bases and the J gene end by 0 bases; junction bases not matched to a gene: 1. The CDR3 is made up of 15 amino acids. Germline CDR1 and CDR2: SGHRS and YFSETQ. CDR3 in amino acids: CASSLAGGNQETQYF. CDR3 nucleotides: TGCGCCAGCAGCTTAGCGGGGGGGAACCAAGAGACCCAGTACTTC.